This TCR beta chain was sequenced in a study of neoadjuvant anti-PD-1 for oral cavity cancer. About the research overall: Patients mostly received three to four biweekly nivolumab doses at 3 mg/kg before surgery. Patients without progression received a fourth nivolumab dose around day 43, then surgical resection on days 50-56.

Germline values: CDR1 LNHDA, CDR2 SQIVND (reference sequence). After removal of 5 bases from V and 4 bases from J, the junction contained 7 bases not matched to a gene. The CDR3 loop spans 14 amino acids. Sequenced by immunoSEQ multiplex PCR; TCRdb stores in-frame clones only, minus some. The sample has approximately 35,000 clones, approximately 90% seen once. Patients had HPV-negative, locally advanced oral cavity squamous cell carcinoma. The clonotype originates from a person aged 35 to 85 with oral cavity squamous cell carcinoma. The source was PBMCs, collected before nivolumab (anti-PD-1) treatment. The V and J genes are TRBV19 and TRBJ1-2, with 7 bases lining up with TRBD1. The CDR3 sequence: CASSFGTARYGYTF. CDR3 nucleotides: TGTGCCAGTAGTTTTGGGACAGCACGCTATGGCTACACCTTC.